This record looks at one TCR beta chain sequence and its context. From about 530 ng total RNA, TCR beta cDNA was generated with a primer in the constant region. Slightly modified ARM-PCR served as the procedure for the TCR beta libraries. These libraries came from three rounds of nested multiplex PCR. A C-beta reverse primer was combined with TRBV1-TRBV30 forward primers in the first two PCR rounds, and each round had roughly 11 cycles. MiXCR was run by TCRdb on the multiplex PCR reads, yielding one entry per CDR3 protein. The sample shows 300,000 to 400,000 distinct CDR3 sequences, roughly 60% of them seen only once. This sample is part of a study of tumor-infiltrating lymphocytes in primary liver carcinoma. Unsorted whole blood served as the source of blood RNA, and germline DNA was extracted as well. CDR3 length: 14 residues. CDR1 MNHNS and CDR2 SASEGT come from the germline V gene.

The sample comprised peripheral blood. The TCR comes from a middle-aged man with primary liver carcinoma and hepatitis B virus infection. The chain has TRBV6-1 and TRBJ2-7; D unclear. CDR3 DNA sequence: TGTGTCATGCCCACATACCGTTTAGAGTCCGAGCAGTACTTC. Protein product: CVMPTYRLESEQYF.